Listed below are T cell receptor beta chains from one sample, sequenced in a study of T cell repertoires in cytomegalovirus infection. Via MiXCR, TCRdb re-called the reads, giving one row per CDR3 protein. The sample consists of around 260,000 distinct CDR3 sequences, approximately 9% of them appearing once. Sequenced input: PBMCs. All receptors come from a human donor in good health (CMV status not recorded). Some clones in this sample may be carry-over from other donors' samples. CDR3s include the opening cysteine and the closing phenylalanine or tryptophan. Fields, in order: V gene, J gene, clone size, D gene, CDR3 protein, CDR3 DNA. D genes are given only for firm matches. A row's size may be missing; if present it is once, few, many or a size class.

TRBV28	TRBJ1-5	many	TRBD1	CARGTAFNQPQHF	TGTGCCAGGGGGACAGCCTTCAATCAGCCCCAGCATTTT
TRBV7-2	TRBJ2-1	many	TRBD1	CASSVTGGKMLPYNEQFF	TGTGCCAGCAGCGTGACAGGGGGAAAAATGTTACCCTACAATGAGCAGTTCTTC
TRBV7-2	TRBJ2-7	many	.	CASSPWGGGEYEQYF	TGTGCCAGCAGCCCCTGGGGAGGGGGCGAATACGAGCAGTACTTC
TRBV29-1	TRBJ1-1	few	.	CSVGDTANSEAFF	TGCAGCGTTGGAGACACGGCCAACAGTGAAGCTTTCTTT
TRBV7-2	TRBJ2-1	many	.	CASSFLPGDEQFF	TGTGCCAGCAGCTTTTTACCGGGAGATGAGCAGTTCTTC
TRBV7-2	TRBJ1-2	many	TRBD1	CASSPMGGTGTGGYTF	TGTGCCAGCAGCCCCATGGGAGGGACAGGGACTGGAGGCTACACCTTC
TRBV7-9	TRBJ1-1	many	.	CASSFGAENTEAFF	TGTGCCAGCAGCTTTGGGGCGGAGAACACTGAAGCTTTCTTT
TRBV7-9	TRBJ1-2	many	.	CASSPAGIYGYTF	TGTGCCAGCAGCCCAGCGGGGATATATGGCTACACCTTC
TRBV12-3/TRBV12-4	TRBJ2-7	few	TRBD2	CASRLAGGTYEQYF	TGTGCCAGCCGGCTAGCGGGGGGCACCTACGAGCAGTACTTC
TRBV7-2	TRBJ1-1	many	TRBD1	CASSQRTGLMNTEAFF	TGTGCCAGCAGCCAACGGACAGGTCTTATGAACACTGAAGCTTTCTTT
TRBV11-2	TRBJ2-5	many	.	CASRGGTENSQYF	TGTGCCAGCAGAGGAGGGACAGAGAATTCCCAGTACTTC
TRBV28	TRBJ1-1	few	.	CASKIGATRTEAFF	TGTGCCAGCAAGATAGGTGCCACAAGGACTGAAGCTTTCTTT
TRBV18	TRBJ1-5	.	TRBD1	CASSPTAGGGNQPQHF	TGTGCCAGCTCACCGACGGCAGGGGGCGGGAATCAGCCCCAGCATTTT
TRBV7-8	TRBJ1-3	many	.	CASSFRDGNTIYF	TGTGCCAGCAGCTTCAGGGATGGAAACACCATATATTTT
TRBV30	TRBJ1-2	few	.	CAWSPDSGEGNYGYTF	TGTGCCTGGAGCCCGGATTCGGGGGAAGGGAACTATGGCTACACCTTC
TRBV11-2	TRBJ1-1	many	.	CASSLTVGSAEAFF	TGTGCCAGCAGCCTAACCGTAGGGTCGGCTGAAGCTTTCTTT
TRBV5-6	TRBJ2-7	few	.	CASSLIHRDDEQYF	TGTGCCAGCAGCCTAATCCACAGGGACGACGAGCAGTACTTC
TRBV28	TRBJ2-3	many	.	CASSLWQPSFTDTQYF	TGTGCCAGCAGTTTATGGCAGCCTAGCTTCACAGATACGCAGTATTTT
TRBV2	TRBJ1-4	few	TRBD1	CASRSQGAGEKLFF	TGTGCCAGCAGGTCGCAGGGGGCAGGGGAAAAACTGTTTTTT
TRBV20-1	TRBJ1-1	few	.	CSAEGGANTEAFF	TGCAGTGCGGAAGGGGGGGCGAACACTGAAGCTTTCTTT
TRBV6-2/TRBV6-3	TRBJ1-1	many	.	CASSSRWATEAFF	TGTGCCAGCAGTTCCCGGTGGGCCACTGAAGCTTTCTTT
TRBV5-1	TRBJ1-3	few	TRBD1	CASSSGTGGSGNTIYF	TGCGCCAGCAGTTCCGGGACAGGGGGTTCAGGAAACACCATATATTTT
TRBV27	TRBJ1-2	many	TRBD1	CASRSGTGGVYGYTF	TGTGCCAGCAGATCCGGGACAGGGGGAGTCTATGGCTACACCTTC
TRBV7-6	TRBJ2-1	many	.	CASSPEFGEQFF	TGTGCCAGCAGCCCCGAGTTTGGTGAGCAGTTCTTC
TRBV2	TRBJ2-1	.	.	CASSPISQGYNEQFF	TGTGCCAGCAGTCCTATCTCGCAGGGTTACAATGAGCAGTTCTTC
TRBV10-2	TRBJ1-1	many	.	CASMARTLAFF	TGCGCCAGCATGGCTCGGACCCTTGCTTTCTTT
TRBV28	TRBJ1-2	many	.	CASSFGGPASGYTF	TGTGCCAGCAGTTTTGGGGGGCCCGCGTCTGGCTACACCTTC
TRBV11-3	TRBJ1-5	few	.	CASSLGRGRNQPQHF	TGTGCCAGCAGCTTGGGTAGGGGACGCAATCAGCCCCAGCATTTT
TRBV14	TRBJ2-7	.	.	CASSQIRMQYF	TGTGCCAGCAGCCAAATCAGGATGCAGTACTTC
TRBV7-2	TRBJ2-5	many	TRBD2	CASSPSRDYQETQYF	TGTGCCAGCAGCCCATCCCGGGACTATCAAGAGACCCAGTACTTC
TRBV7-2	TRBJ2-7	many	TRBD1	CASSRQGFDEQYF	TGTGCCAGCAGCCGACAGGGGTTCGACGAGCAGTACTTC
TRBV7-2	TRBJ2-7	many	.	CASSLGQAYF	TGTGCCAGCAGCTTAGGACAGGCTTACTTC
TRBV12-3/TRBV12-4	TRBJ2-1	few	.	CASSGGWGGRNEQFF	TGTGCCAGCAGTGGCGGGTGGGGGGGCCGCAATGAGCAGTTCTTC
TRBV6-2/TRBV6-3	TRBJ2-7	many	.	CASRAVDKSYEQYF	TGTGCCAGCAGAGCCGTGGACAAGTCCTACGAGCAGTACTTC
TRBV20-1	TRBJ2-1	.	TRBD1	CSARRGHNNEQFF	TGCAGTGCTCGCAGGGGGCACAACAATGAGCAGTTCTTC
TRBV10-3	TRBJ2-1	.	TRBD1	CATEGDRVSNEQFF	TGTGCCACCGAGGGGGACAGGGTCTCGAATGAGCAGTTCTTC
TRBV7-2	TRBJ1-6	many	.	CASTLPGQGHNSPLHF	TGTGCCAGCACCCTCCCGGGACAAGGTCATAATTCACCCCTCCACTTT
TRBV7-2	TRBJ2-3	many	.	CASRLGLTDTQYF	TGTGCCAGCAGACTCGGACTCACAGATACGCAGTATTTT
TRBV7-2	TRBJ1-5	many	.	CASSRGGSNQPQHF	TGTGCCAGCAGCAGAGGGGGTAGCAATCAGCCCCAGCATTTT
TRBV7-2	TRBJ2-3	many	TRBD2	CASSYGGAGTDTQYF	TGTGCCAGCAGTTACGGGGGGGCGGGCACAGATACGCAGTATTTT
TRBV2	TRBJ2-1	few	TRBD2	CASRKIAGEIAEQFF	TGTGCCAGCAGAAAGATAGCGGGAGAGATCGCTGAGCAGTTCTTC
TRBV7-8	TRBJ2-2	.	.	CASSPTEQYTGELFF	TGTGCCAGCAGCCCGACGGAGCAGTACACCGGGGAGCTGTTTTTT
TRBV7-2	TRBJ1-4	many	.	CASSPQRGVEKLFF	TGTGCCAGCAGCCCCCAAAGGGGGGTGGAAAAACTGTTTTTT
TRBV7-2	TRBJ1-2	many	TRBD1	CASSLGTGGGYGYTF	TGTGCCAGCAGTTTGGGGACAGGGGGCGGCTATGGCTACACCTTC
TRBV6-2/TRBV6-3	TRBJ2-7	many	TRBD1	CASSQGQGAYEQYF	TGTGCCAGCAGTCAGGGACAGGGAGCCTACGAGCAGTACTTC
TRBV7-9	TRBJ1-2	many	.	CASSRDANYGYTF	TGTGCCAGCAGCCGGGACGCTAACTATGGCTACACCTTC
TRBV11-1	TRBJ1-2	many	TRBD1	CASSFYPGQTNYGYTF	TGTGCCAGCAGCTTTTACCCGGGACAGACTAACTATGGCTACACCTTC
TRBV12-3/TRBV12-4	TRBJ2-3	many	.	CASSSSYPFSDTQYF	TGTGCCAGCAGTTCTTCCTACCCCTTTTCGGATACGCAGTATTTT
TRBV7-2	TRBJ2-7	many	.	CASSLEGQYEQYF	TGTGCCAGCAGCTTAGAGGGGCAGTACGAGCAGTACTTC
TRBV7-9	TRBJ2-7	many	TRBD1	CASKRDSSYEQYF	TGTGCCAGCAAGAGGGACAGCTCCTACGAGCAGTACTTC
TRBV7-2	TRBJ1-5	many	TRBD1	CASSLLPGQANQPQHF	TGTGCCAGCAGCTTACTCCCTGGACAGGCAAATCAGCCCCAGCATTTT
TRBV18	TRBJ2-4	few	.	CASSPLGGRGAKNIQYF	TGTGCCAGCTCACCCCTCGGGGGCCGAGGCGCCAAAAACATTCAGTACTTC
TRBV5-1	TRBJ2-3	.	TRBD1	CASSRATGEDTQYF	TGCGCCAGCAGCCGTGCAACAGGGGAAGATACGCAGTATTTT
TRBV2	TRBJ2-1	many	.	CASSVNEQFF	TGTGCCAGCAGTGTAAATGAGCAGTTCTTC
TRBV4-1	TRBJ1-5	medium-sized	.	CASSQDSGYQPQHF	TGCGCCAGCAGCCAAGATTCAGGGTATCAGCCCCAGCATTTT
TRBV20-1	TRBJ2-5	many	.	CSAADLYRETQYF	TGCAGTGCCGCTGACCTTTACCGAGAGACCCAGTACTTC
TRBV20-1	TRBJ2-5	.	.	CSARDYGGRRPQETQYF	TGCAGTGCTAGAGATTATGGTGGGCGAAGACCCCAAGAGACCCAGTACTTC
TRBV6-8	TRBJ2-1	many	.	CASSSLRQEQFF	TGTGCCAGCAGTTCTCTCCGACAGGAGCAGTTCTTC
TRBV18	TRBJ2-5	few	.	CASSPSRAEETQYF	TGTGCCAGCTCACCATCCCGAGCGGAAGAGACCCAGTACTTC
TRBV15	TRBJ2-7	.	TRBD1	CATSRAGTGGLNEQYF	TGTGCCACCAGCAGAGCCGGGACAGGGGGCTTGAACGAGCAGTACTTC